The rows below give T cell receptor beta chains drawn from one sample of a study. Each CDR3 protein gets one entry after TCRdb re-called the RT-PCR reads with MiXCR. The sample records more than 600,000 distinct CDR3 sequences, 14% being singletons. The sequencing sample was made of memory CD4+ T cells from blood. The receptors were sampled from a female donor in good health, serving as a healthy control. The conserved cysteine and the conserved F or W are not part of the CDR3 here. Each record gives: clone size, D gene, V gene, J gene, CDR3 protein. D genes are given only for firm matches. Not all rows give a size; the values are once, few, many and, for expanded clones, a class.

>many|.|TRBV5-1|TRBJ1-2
ASSLELSRANYGYT
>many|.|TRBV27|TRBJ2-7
ASSDRRDKHPYEQY
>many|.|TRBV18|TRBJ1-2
ASSPIDRNYGYT
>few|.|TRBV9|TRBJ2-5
ASSVGPVQEETQY
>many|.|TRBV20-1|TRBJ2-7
SARKGDYEQY
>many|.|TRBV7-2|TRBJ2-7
ASSFSGGFTYEQY
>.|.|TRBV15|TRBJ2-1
ATSRDRSYNKQF
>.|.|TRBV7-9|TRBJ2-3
ASSLLPPPTDTQY
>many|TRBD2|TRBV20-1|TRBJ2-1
SALTLAGGSYNEQF
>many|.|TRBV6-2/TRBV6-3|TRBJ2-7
ASSYSYGSYEQY
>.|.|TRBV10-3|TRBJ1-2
AITRDGDYGYT
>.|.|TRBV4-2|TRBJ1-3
ASSQEDRGKGSGNTIY
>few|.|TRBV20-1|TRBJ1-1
SAGVGHRGNTEAF
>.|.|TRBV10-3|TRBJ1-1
AISRGTETEAF
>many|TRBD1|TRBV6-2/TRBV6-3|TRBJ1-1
ASRPGQGRDTEAF
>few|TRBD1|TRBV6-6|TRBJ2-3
ASSKTGAWTDTQY
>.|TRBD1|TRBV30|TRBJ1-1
AWSVRDRGTEAF
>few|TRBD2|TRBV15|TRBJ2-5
ATSSPPGTSGRQTQY
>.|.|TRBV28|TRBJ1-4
ASSSGGLGKLF
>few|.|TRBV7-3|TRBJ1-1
ASSPNGVMNTEAF
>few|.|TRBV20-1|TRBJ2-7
RASDGGEQY
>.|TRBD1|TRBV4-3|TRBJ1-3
ASSQAVGTGPGNTIY